Included here is one T cell receptor beta chain sequence, with context. The target of this receptor is not known. Base-call qualities are not available, and no considerably larger clone is one nucleotide away. These data are taken from a study of OX40 agonist ivuxolimab in advanced cancers. Some background on the complete study: Ivuxolimab, which targeted the costimulatory receptor OX40 (CD134), was an agonistic, fully human IgG2 monoclonal antibody. Of the roughly 52 dose-escalation patients, hepatocellular carcinoma was present in around 20, melanoma in some 15, renal cell carcinoma in 9 and head and neck cancer in 9. Three dose-escalation patients achieved partial responses, one with hepatocellular carcinoma and two with cutaneous melanoma. The purpose of peripheral TCRbeta sequencing was to test whether ivuxolimab changed TCR sequence diversity and led to clonal T-cell expansion. The dose-escalation cohort was 80% to 90% male with a mean age of about 60 years, ranging from roughly 23 to 80. Intravenous ivuxolimab was administered to patients every 2 weeks at six dose levels: 0.01, 0.1, 0.3, 1.5, 3 and 10 mg/kg. Prior anti-PD-1, anti-PD-L1 or anti-CTLA-4 therapy was permitted, and 35% to 40% of dose-escalation patients had received checkpoint inhibitors. The paper describes the monotherapy dose-escalation part (N of about 57 patients) of the phase I trial of ivuxolimab. General study outcomes and caveats: Low levels of normalized T-cell clonal expansion were also seen in some nonresponding patients. Which antigens the clonally expanded peripheral T cells were specific for was not determined. At doses from 0.1 to 3.0 mg/kg, clonal expansion was seen in both CD4+ and CD8+ blood T cells between baseline and week 6. In partial responders in the 0.1-3.0 mg/kg groups, normalized peripheral clonal expansion was found to be among the lowest, especially among CD8+ T cells. After ivuxolimab, more expanded clones were found on average in CD8+ T cells than in CD4+ T cells.

Including the terminal cysteine and phenylalanine, the CDR3 comprises 13 residues. Left in the record is the CDR3 DNA by itself, 39 bases read in frame from the first base. CDR1 is given as SGDLS and CDR2 as YYNGEE, both from the germline V gene. Deletion took 4 bases off V and 3 bases off J, with a span of 8 bases between the germline ends. Patients with a history of autoimmune disease or receiving systemic immunosuppression were excluded from the trial. Peripheral blood for TCR sequencing was drawn from every dose cohort at baseline, at cycle 4 day 1 and at cycle 7 day 1. The samples were drawn from a first-in-human, open-label, multicenter phase I dose-escalation trial of ivuxolimab. Adults with locally advanced or metastatic melanoma, renal cell, hepatocellular, or head and neck squamous cell carcinoma were enrolled in the trial. Before TCR sequencing, CD4+ T cells and CD8+ T cells were sorted from peripheral blood as separate populations.

Genomic DNA was isolated from the sorted cells so that the TCRbeta CDR3 region could be sequenced. The immunoSEQ Assay was used to sequence the TCRbeta CDR3 regions. In TCRdb, the immuneACCESS table is reduced to in-frame sequences with V and J assigned. These tables do not hold every clone; where another copy was compared, an unresolved V gene accounts for under half, and the others remain unexplained. This sample lists about 61,000 clones; about 88% were detected once. The top ten clonotypes cover more than 15% of the sample. This TCR was sampled from an adult with an advanced solid tumor such as melanoma, head and neck, liver or kidney cancer. The V gene is TRBV9 and the J gene is TRBJ1-5, with the identity of the D gene unclear. Sequences were derived from CD4+ or CD8+ T cells sorted from blood, sampled in a trial of the OX40 agonist ivuxolimab. The CDR3 amino acid sequence is: CASSPDSNQPQHF. The nucleotide sequence reads as follows: TGTGCCAGCAGCCCAGACTCCAATCAGCCCCAGCATTTT.